This TCR beta chain was sequenced in a study of shared clonotypes between healthy human individuals. Sequencing on ten immunoSEQ deep assay plates was performed for unsorted PBMC DNA. Clones were read by immunoSEQ multiplex PCR, and TCRdb kept only the in-frame ones, dropping some. The sample has 400,000 to 500,000 clones; 70% to 80% are singletons. Findings of the study overall: The represented genetic and exposure-history diversity was limited by the small number of donors.

Caucasian adults residing in Nashville, Tennessee made up all the donors. Notes on this clone: Its target is not known.

The sample taken for sequencing was PBMCs. This TCR was sampled from a woman aged 40-49 years in good health. Some clones in this sample may be carry-over from other donors' samples.

This CDR3 reads CASSKNTGELFF. The CDR3 DNA is TGTGCCAGCAGCAAGAACACCGGGGAGCTGTTTTTT. The chain recombines TRBV7-3 with TRBJ2-2; no definite D call. This CDR3 has 12 amino acids. The V and J ends lost 5 bases and 1 base respectively, with 2 bases between them. Germline lookup yields CDR1 SGHTA and CDR2 FQGTGA.